These 25 T cell receptor beta chains share one sample of origin, sequenced in a study of regulatory T cells in long-lasting Graves disease. Relying on iRepertoire HTBI primers and Arm-PCR of CDR3 regions, the team built TCR beta libraries. TCRdb used MiXCR to reprocess the multiplex PCR reads, holding one entry per CDR3 protein. The table has about 220,000 distinct CDR3 sequences, around a fifth seen once. The sample's time point: newly diagnosed GD, antithyroid drugs for less than 3 months. There was RNA extracted from PBMCs, and the TCR library was made from it. The same specimen was also included in a second study, on T cells in Graves' hyperthyroidism and ophthalmopathy.

Material: peripheral blood mononuclear cells (PBMCs), obtained at new diagnosis, from a patient treated with antithyroid drugs. The receptors were gathered from a woman between 25 and 40 years old with Graves disease.

This clonotype was counted ten times or more. The gene calls are TRBV28 and TRBJ2-7, with D perhaps TRBD2 (6 bases). Germline loops: CDR1 MDHEN, CDR2 SYDVKM. CDR3 length: 16 amino acids. The V end was cut by 5 bases, the J end by 3 bases, with 20 bases between. The CDR3 sequence is CASSRPGERVLYEQYF. In nucleotides, the CDR3 is TGTGCCAGCAGTCGCCCGGGGGAACGGGTCCTCTACGAGCAGTACTTC.

In this sample, this clonotype turned up many times. V usage is TRBV10-3 and J usage is TRBJ2-1, with D unclear. The CDR3 has 15 residues. CDR1 and CDR2 (germline): ENHRY, SYGVKD. V lost 4 bases, J lost 2 bases, and 12 bases lay in between. Here the CDR3 reads CAISVGGPTYNEQFF. As DNA, the CDR3 is TGTGCCATCAGTGTCGGTGGGCCTACCTACAATGAGCAGTTCTTC.

This clonotype was seen repeatedly, ten times or more. This sequence joins TRBV11-2 and TRBJ1-1, with 9 bases identical to TRBD1. Per the germline V gene, CDR1 is SGHAT and CDR2 is FQNNGV. V lost 4 bases, J lost 5 bases, and 11 bases stayed unmatched. The length of the CDR3 is 16 residues. CDR3 in DNA: TGTGCCAGCAGCTCCCAGGACCGGGACAGGGTAACTGAAGCTTTCTTT. Protein: CASSSQDRDRVTEAFF.

The V gene is TRBV11-1, the J gene TRBJ1-1, with 8 bases matching TRBD1. With 5 bases clipped from V and 5 bases from J, the junction kept 7 bases outside the gene matches. In germline, CDR1 is SGHAT, CDR2 FQDESV (reference sequence). CDR3 length: 14 amino acids. The CDR3: CASSTQGAGTEAFF. In DNA form, the CDR3 reads TGTGCCAGCAGCACCCAGGGGGCCGGGACTGAAGCTTTCTTT.

This clonotype has a count of ten or more. The rearrangement joins TRBV9 to TRBJ2-2; TRBD2 matches 7 bases. The CDR3 contains 15 residues. The V gene's germline CDR1 is SGDLS and CDR2 YYNGEE. Losses at the gene ends were 0 bases for V and 5 bases for J; bases not matched to a gene: 4. Here the CDR3 reads CASSVGAGETGELFF. CDR3 coding DNA: TGTGCCAGCAGCGTAGGGGCGGGAGAAACCGGGGAGCTGTTTTTT.

This chain links TRBV5-5 with TRBJ2-2; 9 positions agree with TRBD1. Trimming removed 4 bases from V and 6 bases from J; junction bases left unmatched: 10. This CDR3 spans 16 amino acids. Germline V gene sequence: CDR1 SGHKS, CDR2 YYEKEE (reference sequence). The CDR3 bases are TGTGCCAGCAGCAGAACAGGGGGCGTTAGTTCCGGGGAGCTGTTTTTT. Amino acid sequence: CASSRTGGVSSGELFF. The whole variable domain, remainder taken from reference TRBV5-5 and TRBJ2-2, is DAGVTQSPTHLIKTRGQQVTLRCSPISGHKSVSWYQQVLGQGPQFIFQYYEKEERGRGNFPDRFSARQFPNYSSELNVNALLLGDSALYLCASSRTGGVSSGELFFGEGSRLTVL.

As for this clonotype: The CDR3 does not close with the conserved phenylalanine or tryptophan, likely indicating a read error. The J gene is TRBJ2-3, the V gene TRBV20-1; 8 positions match TRBD1. The J segment lost 1 base and the V segment lost 4 bases, leaving 7 bases of the junction unmatched. Germline CDR1 is DFQATT and CDR2 is SNEGSKA (reference sequence). This CDR3 region has 15 residues. DNA for the CDR3: TGCAGTGCTACGGACAGGGTTTTGGGCACAGATACGCAGTATTCT. Translation gives CSATDRVLGTDTQYS.

The chain uses TRBV19 and TRBJ1-5; D remains unclear. V gave up 3 bases and J gave up 0 bases, with 3 bases separating them. The CDR3 consists of 13 residues. Per the germline V gene, CDR1 is LNHDA and CDR2 is SQIVND (reference sequence). CDR3 bases: TGTGCCAGTAGTATCAGTAGCAATCAGCCCCAGCATTTT. Translation: CASSISSNQPQHF.

The J gene is TRBJ2-3, the V gene TRBV12-5; 7 bases match TRBD1. Germline CDR1 and CDR2: LGHNT and FRNRAP. This CDR3 is 18 amino acids long. With 1 base clipped from V and 0 bases from J, the junction kept 10 bases outside the gene matches. The CDR3: CASGLGNTGQTSTDTQYF. For the CDR3, the DNA is TGTGCTAGTGGTTTGGGTAATACGGGACAGACTAGCACAGATACGCAGTATTTT.

Many counts were recorded for this clonotype. The rearrangement uses TRBV20-1 and TRBJ2-3; TRBD2 matches 12 bases. V trimming: 3 bases; J trimming: 4 bases; junction bases outside the gene matches: 8. Germline CDR1 and CDR2: DFQATT and SNEGSKA (reference sequence). The CDR3 length is 16 residues. The CDR3 here is CSASLRLAGDPDTQYF. The CDR3 region has the DNA TGCAGTGCTAGCCTCCGACTAGCGGGAGATCCAGATACGCAGTATTTT.

The sample holds many counts of this clonotype. The chain couples TRBV7-8 to TRBJ1-1; D is unresolved. V dropped 1 base and J dropped 1 base, with 13 bases sitting between them. The CDR3 consists of 16 residues. Germline CDR1 and CDR2: SGHVS and FQNEAQ. The CDR3 DNA is TGTGCCAGCAGCTTAGGATGGCTGGAATGGAACACTGAAGCTTTCTTT. Residues: CASSLGWLEWNTEAFF.

This clonotype occurred many times. The chain joins TRBV18 to TRBJ2-2; 8 bases map to TRBD1. Germline V gene data show CDR1 as KGHSH and CDR2 as LQKENI. After removal of 4 bases from V and 2 bases from J, the junction contained 6 bases not matched to a gene. The CDR3 has 16 amino acids. The CDR3 loop is CASSRPGGANTGELFF. In nucleotides, the CDR3 is TGTGCCAGCTCACGCCCAGGGGGCGCAAACACCGGGGAGCTGTTTTTT. Variable domain in full (rest from reference TRBV18 and TRBJ2-2): NAGVMQNPRHLVRRRGQEARLRCSPMKGHSHVYWYRQLPEEGLKFMVYLQKENIIDESGMPKERFSAEFPKEGPSILRIQQVVRGDSAAYFCASSRPGGANTGELFFGEGSRLTVL.

This clonotype was counted ten times or more. A much larger clone is a single base away; this may be a read error. CDR3 bases: TGTGCCAGCAGTGATGGGACAGGGGTTTGGGGCTACACCTTC. Amino acids: CASSDGTGVWGYTF. The chain couples TRBV2 to TRBJ1-2, with 10 bases lining up with TRBD1. The V gene's germline CDR1 is SNHLY and CDR2 FYNNEI. V gave up 3 bases and J gave up 8 bases; unmatched junction bases: 6. The CDR3 runs 14 residues.

This clonotype was detected many times. The CDR3 spells CASSPPRVSGNTIYF. The CDR3 region has the DNA TGTGCCAGCAGCCCCCCACGGGTCTCTGGAAACACCATATATTTT. V and J are TRBV12-3 or TRBV12-4 and TRBJ1-3; no definite D call. V was shortened by 6 bases and J by 0 bases, with 12 bases between the two germline ends. The CDR3 contains 15 residues.

In its sample, this clonotype was seen many times. The gene calls are TRBV5-5 and TRBJ1-1; 9 bases map to TRBD1. This CDR3 has 15 residues. J gave up 10 bases and V 4 bases, and 14 bases lay outside the gene matches. Germline values: CDR1 SGHKS, CDR2 YYEKEE (reference sequence). Written as DNA, the CDR3 is TGTGCCAGCAGCCTAGACCTGTACCCGGGACAGGGAGCTTTCTTT. Protein product: CASSLDLYPGQGAFF.

This clonotype was seen many times. The chain combines TRBV10-3 with TRBJ1-1; no definite D call. V lost 2 bases and J 0 bases, leaving 10 bases between the germline ends. The CDR3 has 15 residues. Germline values: CDR1 ENHRY, CDR2 SYGVKD. CDR3 residues: CAISENQDLNTEAFF. CDR3 nucleotide sequence: TGTGCCATCAGTGAGAACCAAGATTTGAACACTGAAGCTTTCTTT.

This clonotype was counted ten times or more. The chain uses TRBV29-1 and TRBJ2-7; D unresolved. CDR3 size: 13 residues. The germline V gene encodes CDR1 SQVTM and CDR2 ANQGSEA. The V end lost 0 bases, the J end lost 7 bases, and 13 bases lay between the germline ends. CDR3 coding DNA: TGCAGCGTTGAAGATCGGGTTGTGGGGGAGCAGTACTTC. Its protein is CSVEDRVVGEQYF.

This clonotype has only a few counts. The genes are TRBV2 and TRBJ2-7; 9 positions match TRBD1. CDR1 and CDR2 (germline): SNHLY, FYNNEI. Germline trimming cut 11 bases from V and 6 bases from J; bases unmatched to any gene: 11. The CDR3 covers 13 residues. CDR3 sequence reads: CAGAGQGVREQYF. The CDR3 nucleotides are TGTGCCGGGGCGGGACAGGGTGTGCGCGAGCAGTACTTC.

Many counts were recorded for this clonotype. V is TRBV7-2 and J is TRBJ2-1; D may be TRBD2 (5 bases). The germline gives CDR1 SGHTA, CDR2 FQGNSA. The germline V and J ends were trimmed by 5 bases and 12 bases, with 14 bases remaining between them. The CDR3 contains 12 residues. CDR3 coding DNA: TGTGCCAGCAGCCCGACCGGGGAGCGGCAGTTCTTC. Protein product: CASSPTGERQFF.

This sequence joins TRBV30 and TRBJ1-2; D not resolved. V lost 0 bases to trimming and J lost 4 bases, with 9 bases between them. From germline, CDR1 is GTSNPN and CDR2 SVGIG (reference sequence). The CDR3 consists of 13 residues. CDR3 loop: CAWSVSERYGYTF. Written as DNA, the CDR3 is TGTGCCTGGAGTGTCTCGGAGCGCTATGGCTACACCTTC.

This clonotype was found many times. The genes are TRBV28 and TRBJ1-1; D gene uncertain. The germline V and J ends were trimmed by 7 bases and 1 base, with 7 bases remaining between them. The CDR3 is 12 residues long. Germline lookup yields CDR1 MDHEN and CDR2 SYDVKM. The CDR3 DNA reads as TGTGCCAGCACCGTGACGAACACTGAAGCTTTCTTT. Its translation: CASTVTNTEAFF.

The chain uses TRBV30 and TRBJ1-2; perhaps TRBD1 as D (6 bases). Trimming stripped 0 bases from V and 6 bases from J, with 8 bases between. This CDR3 has 12 amino acids. Germline CDR1 and CDR2: GTSNPN and SVGIG (reference sequence). CDR3 region: CAWSVPGDGYTF. The CDR3 coding sequence is TGTGCCTGGAGTGTCCCAGGGGATGGCTACACCTTC.

Ten or more counts support this clonotype. The rearrangement uses TRBV2 and TRBJ2-3; the D gene is possibly TRBD1 (6 bases). V was clipped by 5 bases and J by 2 bases, with 11 bases between them. The CDR3 has 14 amino acids. Per germline, CDR1 SNHLY and CDR2 FYNNEI. The DNA of the CDR3 is TGTGCCAGCAGTCTCCAGGGGATCACAGATACGCAGTATTTT. It codes for CASSLQGITDTQYF.

This clonotype has at least ten counts. The chain carries TRBV28 and TRBJ2-1; 11 bases fit TRBD1. With 6 bases clipped from V and 8 bases from J, the junction kept 9 bases outside the gene matches. The CDR3 has 15 residues. Looked up from germline, CDR1 is MDHEN and CDR2 is SYDVKM. The CDR3 protein is CASSLGQGAGYEQFF. The CDR3 DNA reads TGTGCCAGCAGCCTTGGACAGGGGGCCGGGTATGAGCAGTTCTTC.

This chain connects TRBV6-2 or TRBV6-3 to TRBJ1-5, with 9 bases fitting TRBD1. Losses at the gene ends were 6 bases for V and 3 bases for J; bases not matched to a gene: 12. The CDR3 is made up of 17 amino acids. Per germline, CDR1 MNHEY and CDR2 SVGEGT. The CDR3 nucleotides are TGTGCCAGCAGACAGGGGGCGCGAGGTCCGTACAATCAGCCCCAGCATTTT. Its protein product is CASRQGARGPYNQPQHF.